The sequence of this T cell receptor beta chain was determined in a study of blood T cell repertoires in COVID-19. The wider study: Samples of COVID-19 (acute and convalescent) were obtained from the United States, Italy and Spain. PBMCs, B-cell-depleted T cells, or T cells were the source of the cDNA or gDNA that made up the material.

Authors' data handling: For nucleated cells, counts were estimated from reference gene primer amplification. This table comes from immunoSEQ multiplex PCR, and its TCRdb copy is limited to in-frame clones, with some not included. Clone size and V and J calls were adopted from that table, with D and trimming inferred from the DNA. The table has roughly 330,000 clones, around four fifths seen once. The CDR3 sequence is 17 residues long. The receptor's source is a woman in her forties or fifties with acute or convalescent COVID-19. Sequenced sample: peripheral blood. The chain joins TRBV12-1 to TRBJ1-2. TRBV12-1 is shown as a pseudogene. CDR3: CASRRSRYRRSVYGYTF. In DNA form, the CDR3 reads TGTGCCAGCAGGCGGTCTAGGTATCGGAGGTCGGTCTATGGCTACACCTTC.